Below are 26 T cell receptor beta chains sequenced from a single sample in a study of blood T cell repertoires in COVID-19. The method was immunoSEQ multiplex PCR; TCRdb's version includes in-frame clones alone and lacks a portion of them. The table includes about 190,000 clones, 80% detected once. The sequenced sample consisted of peripheral blood. Receptor source: a man in his sixties with acute or convalescent COVID-19.

The V gene is TRBV10-3, the J gene TRBJ2-1; 12 bases line up with TRBD1. This CDR3 is 15 amino acids long. CDR1 and CDR2 from the germline V gene are ENHRY and SYGVKD. V shed 2 bases, J shed 8 bases, and the junction held 4 bases outside the gene matches. The chain's CDR3 is CAISEPGQGADEQFF. CDR3 coding DNA: TGTGCCATCAGTGAGCCGGGACAGGGGGCGGATGAGCAGTTCTTC.

V and J are TRBV3-1 (or the pseudogene TRBV3-2) and TRBJ1-1, with 7 bases identical to TRBD1. J was trimmed by 1 base and V by 6 bases; bases with no gene match: 5. Germline CDR1 LGHDT, CDR2 YNNKEL (reference sequence). The CDR3 is 14 amino acids. The CDR3 DNA reads TGTGCCAGCAGGGATACAGGGGCGAACACTGAAGCTTTCTTT. Translation: CASRDTGANTEAFF.

This clone was detected only a few times. The V and J genes are TRBV7-3 and TRBJ2-1, with 8 bases identical to TRBD1. The CDR3 extends over 15 amino acids. Per the germline V gene, CDR1 is SGHTA and CDR2 is FQGTGA. After removal of 2 bases from V and 4 bases from J, the junction contained 4 bases not matched to a gene. CDR3 amino acids: CASSLYQGAYNEQFF. The CDR3 coding sequence is TGTGCCAGCAGCTTATATCAGGGGGCTTACAATGAGCAGTTCTTC.

This clone has ten or more counts. The J gene is TRBJ1-2, the V gene TRBV4-3, with D tentatively TRBD1 (5 bases). The CDR3 totals 16 residues. V was shortened by 0 bases and J by 6 bases, with 17 bases between the two germline ends. CDR1 LGHNA and CDR2 YSLEER come from the germline V gene. CDR3 DNA sequence: TGCGCCAGCAGCCAAGATCAGGGTTGGGGGGTAGATGGCTACACCTTC. It codes for CASSQDQGWGVDGYTF.

The gene calls are TRBV5-1 and TRBJ1-1; 8 nucleotides line up with TRBD1. The CDR3 consists of 15 residues. Losses at the gene ends were 4 bases for V and 1 base for J; bases not matched to a gene: 6. Germline V gene lookup returns CDR1 SGHRS and CDR2 YFSETQ. The CDR3 sequence: CASSPGQATNTEAFF. CDR3 bases: TGCGCCAGCAGCCCGGGACAGGCCACGAACACTGAAGCTTTCTTT.

The J gene is TRBJ2-7, the V gene TRBV3-1 (or the pseudogene TRBV3-2), with 10 bases fitting TRBD1. CDR1 LGHDT and CDR2 YNNKEL come from the germline V gene (reference sequence). The junction had 7 bases not matched to a gene; V was cut back by 2 bases and J by 6 bases. CDR3 length: 15 amino acids. This chain's CDR3 is CASSQPTGGRFEQYF. The DNA of the CDR3 is TGTGCCAGCAGCCAACCGACAGGGGGCCGGTTCGAGCAGTACTTC.

This chain links TRBV18 with TRBJ2-1, with 7 bases that match TRBD2. The CDR3 runs 16 residues. Per germline, CDR1 KGHSH and CDR2 LQKENI. V was clipped by 0 bases and J by 7 bases; unmatched bases: 9. The CDR3 DNA reads as TGTGCCAGCTCACCACCGCCAGCGGGGCTACGGAATGAGCAGTTCTTC. This translates into CASSPPPAGLRNEQFF.

V and J are TRBV3-1 (or the pseudogene TRBV3-2) and TRBJ1-1; 7 bases agree with TRBD1. Germline V CDR1 and CDR2: LGHDT, YNNKEL (reference sequence). J gave up 4 bases and V 7 bases, and 6 bases lay outside the gene matches. The CDR3 runs 13 residues. The CDR3 sequence: CASTLQGSTEAFF. The CDR3 DNA reads TGTGCCAGCACTCTACAGGGGAGCACTGAAGCTTTCTTT.

The rearrangement joins TRBV24-1 to TRBJ2-2, with 8 bases lining up with TRBD2. Germline V lookup: CDR1 KGHDR, CDR2 SFDVKD. The CDR3 has 16 amino acids. V shed 4 bases, J shed 5 bases, and the junction held 8 bases outside the gene matches. The chain's CDR3 is CATSDPAGERTGELFF. CDR3 DNA: TGTGCCACCAGTGACCCAGCGGGAGAACGGACCGGGGAGCTGTTTTTT.

The chain is built from TRBV13 and TRBJ1-6; unclear D gene. CDR3 length: 16 residues. The V end was cut by 0 bases, the J end by 2 bases, with 8 bases between. CDR1 PRHDT and CDR2 FYEKMQ come from the germline V gene (reference sequence). The chain's CDR3 is CASSLGQLAYNSPLHF. The DNA for the CDR3 is TGTGCCAGCAGCTTAGGACAGTTGGCCTATAATTCACCCCTCCACTTT.

V is TRBV3-1 (or the pseudogene TRBV3-2) and J is TRBJ1-1; 8 bases agree with TRBD1. The CDR3 is made up of 15 amino acids. The ends lost 2 bases at V and 4 bases at J; junction bases unmatched: 6. Germline loops: CDR1 LGHDT, CDR2 YNNKEL (reference sequence). DNA for the CDR3: TGTGCCAGCAGCCAATTTTCCACAGGGGGCACTGAAGCTTTCTTT. As protein: CASSQFSTGGTEAFF.

V usage is TRBV19 and J usage is TRBJ1-1; no definite D call. V was pared by 3 bases and J by 0 bases, with 14 bases between. The CDR3 is 16 amino acids. Germline loops: CDR1 LNHDA, CDR2 SQIVND (reference sequence). The CDR3 here is CASSITRSLMNTEAFF. CDR3 DNA: TGTGCCAGTAGTATTACGCGGTCCCTAATGAACACTGAAGCTTTCTTT.

The rearrangement links TRBV29-1 to TRBJ2-3; TRBD2 aligns across 8 bases. CDR1 and CDR2 (germline): SQVTM, ANQGSEA. CDR3 length equals 14 residues. J was trimmed by 6 bases and V by 6 bases; bases with no gene match: 11. The CDR3 DNA follows: TGCAGCGTACAAGCGGGAGTGGGGTGGGATACGCAGTATTTT. Its translation: CSVQAGVGWDTQYF.

The rearrangement uses TRBV27 and TRBJ2-5; no firm D call. The CDR3 spans 14 residues. V was pared by 0 bases and J by 7 bases, with 12 bases between. Per germline, CDR1 MNHEY and CDR2 SMNVEV (reference sequence). In DNA, the CDR3 is TGTGCCAGCAGTTTATCGTATAACGTGGCGACCCAGTACTTC. Translation: CASSLSYNVATQYF.

The chain is built from TRBV12-3 or TRBV12-4 and TRBJ1-3; D gene ambiguous. CDR3 length: 13 amino acids. V lost 1 base, J lost 8 bases, and 9 bases lay in between. Written as DNA, the CDR3 is TGTGCCAGCAGTTTAGTCATCGGGGACACCATATATTTT. This gives the protein CASSLVIGDTIYF.

The rearrangement joins TRBV7-9 to TRBJ1-1; TRBD1 matches at 7 bases. The trim removed 5 bases at V and 7 bases at J, leaving 7 bases unmatched. Germline V gives CDR1 SEHNR, CDR2 FQNEAQ (reference sequence). The CDR3 contains 13 residues. The CDR3 here is CASSPGDRNEAFF. The CDR3 bases are TGTGCCAGCAGCCCAGGGGACAGAAATGAAGCTTTCTTT.

This clone was recorded only once. The genes are TRBV12-5 and TRBJ2-7, with D unclear. The CDR3 contains 12 residues. Germline assignment: CDR1 LGHNT and CDR2 FRNRAP. Trimming removed 5 bases at V and 8 bases at J, with 13 bases between. In nucleotides, the CDR3 is TGTGCTAGTGGTCTTAACACCCGAAAGCAGTACTTC. Protein: CASGLNTRKQYF.

This chain joins TRBV29-1 and TRBJ1-1; 8 nucleotides line up with TRBD1. Trimming cost V 6 bases and J 4 bases; bases outside gene matches: 7. The length of the CDR3 is 13 residues. Germline V gene lookup returns CDR1 SQVTM and CDR2 ANQGSEA. The CDR3 sequence is CSVDRDGGTEAFF. In nucleotides, the CDR3 is TGCAGCGTGGACAGGGATGGGGGCACTGAAGCTTTCTTT.

J is TRBJ1-2 and V is TRBV18; 11 nucleotides align to TRBD1. V trimming: 2 bases; J trimming: 8 bases; junction bases outside the gene matches: 7. The CDR3 length is 15 residues. Looked up from germline, CDR1 is KGHSH and CDR2 is LQKENI. Here the CDR3 DNA reads TGTGCCAGCTCACCAATTGGACAGGGGGCACAAGGCTACACCTTC. Translated: CASSPIGQGAQGYTF. The entire variable domain, with the rest obtained from reference TRBV18 and TRBJ1-2, is as follows: NAGVMQNPRHLVRRRGQEARLRCSPMKGHSHVYWYRQLPEEGLKFMVYLQKENIIDESGMPKERFSAEFPKEGPSILRIQQVVRGDSAAYFCASSPIGQGAQGYTFGSGTRLTVV.

This chain connects TRBV7-2 to TRBJ1-1; possibly TRBD1 for D (6 bases). V lost 2 bases and J 4 bases, leaving 11 bases between the germline ends. Germline V gives CDR1 SGHTA, CDR2 FQGNSA. The CDR3 is 14 amino acids. The CDR3 nucleotides read TGTGCCAGCAGCTTAAGAAACAGGGCCACTGAAGCTTTCTTT. Amino acid sequence: CASSLRNRATEAFF.

The chain joins TRBV5-5 to TRBJ2-6; 7 nucleotides agree with TRBD1. Trimming at V came to 4 bases and at J to 4 bases, leaving 5 bases not matched to a gene. CDR1 is SGHKS, CDR2 YYEKEE, per germline (reference sequence). CDR3 size: 15 residues. CDR3 nucleotide sequence: TGTGCCAGCAGCGTAGACAGGGCCGGGGCCAACGTCCTGACTTTC. Amino acid sequence: CASSVDRAGANVLTF.

The chain recombines TRBV10-3 with TRBJ2-1, with 11 positions matching TRBD2. The germline CDR1 and CDR2 sequences are ENHRY and SYGVKD. The CDR3 contains 16 residues. The J segment lost 9 bases and the V segment lost 0 bases, leaving 7 bases of the junction unmatched. This CDR3 is CAISESVAGGPGEQFF. The CDR3 coding sequence is TGTGCCATCAGTGAGTCGGTAGCGGGGGGGCCGGGTGAGCAGTTCTTC.

V and J are TRBV5-6 and TRBJ1-4; D is unclear. There are 15 residues in the CDR3. Trimming stripped 0 bases from V and 11 bases from J, with 17 bases between. The germline gives CDR1 SGHDT, CDR2 YYEEEE. As DNA, the CDR3 is TGTGCCAGCAGCTTGGCCGGGCCCCTTGGAGGGAAACTGTTTTTT. Its protein is CASSLAGPLGGKLFF.

This clone was seen more than once but under ten times. V usage is TRBV9 and J usage is TRBJ1-2; 9 nucleotides match TRBD1. With V trimmed by 0 bases and J by 4 bases, 1 base remained unmatched. This CDR3 comprises 14 residues. Per germline, CDR1 SGDLS and CDR2 YYNGEE. In DNA, the CDR3 is TGTGCCAGCAGCGTAGAACAGGGGGCCTATGGCTACACCTTC. Protein product: CASSVEQGAYGYTF. The variable domain in full, completed from reference TRBV9 and TRBJ1-2, reads DSGVTQTPKHLITATGQRVTLRCSPRSGDLSVYWYQQSLDQGLQFLIQYYNGEERAKGNILERFSAQQFPDLHSELNLSSLELGDSALYFCASSVEQGAYGYTFGSGTRLTVV.

The chain carries TRBV24-1 and TRBJ1-1; D gene uncertain. Germline CDR1 reads KGHDR; CDR2 reads SFDVKD. Trimming shortened V by 3 bases and J by 1 base, and 5 bases separated the two germline ends. This CDR3 is 13 amino acids long. CDR3: CATSDGPNTEAFF. CDR3 sequence (DNA): TGTGCCACCAGTGATGGGCCGAACACTGAAGCTTTCTTT.

V and J are TRBV5-4 and TRBJ1-2, with 10 bases aligning to TRBD1. The CDR3 runs 16 residues. Germline loops: CDR1 SGHNT, CDR2 YYREEE (reference sequence). Trimming removed 3 bases from V and 6 bases from J; junction bases left unmatched: 11. CDR3 coding DNA: TGTGCCAGCAGCTCTACAATGACAGGGGGCGCCGATGGCTACACCTTC. This encodes CASSSTMTGGADGYTF.